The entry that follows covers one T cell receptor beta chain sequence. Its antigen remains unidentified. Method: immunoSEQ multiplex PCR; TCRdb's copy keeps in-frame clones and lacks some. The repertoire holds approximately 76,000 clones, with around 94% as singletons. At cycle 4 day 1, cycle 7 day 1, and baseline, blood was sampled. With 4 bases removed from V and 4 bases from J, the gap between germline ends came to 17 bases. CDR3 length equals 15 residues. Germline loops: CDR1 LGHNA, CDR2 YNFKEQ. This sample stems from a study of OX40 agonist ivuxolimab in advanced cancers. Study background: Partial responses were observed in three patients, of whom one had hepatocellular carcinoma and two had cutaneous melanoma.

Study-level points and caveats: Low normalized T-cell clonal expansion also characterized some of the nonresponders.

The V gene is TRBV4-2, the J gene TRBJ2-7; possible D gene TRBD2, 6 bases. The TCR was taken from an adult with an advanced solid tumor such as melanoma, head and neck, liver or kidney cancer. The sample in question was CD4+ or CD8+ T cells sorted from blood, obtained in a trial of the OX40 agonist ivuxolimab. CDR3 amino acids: CASSLGRGLTYEQYF. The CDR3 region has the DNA TGTGCCAGCAGCCTAGGGCGGGGACTGACATACGAGCAGTACTTC.